A single sample gave rise to the 10 T cell receptor beta chains below, sequenced in a study of cytomegalovirus exposure and HLA in healthy donors (dated by TCRdb to the late 2010s). Library preparation used the immunoSEQ multiplex PCR assay. A mixture of 60 forward primers for TCR Vbeta segments and 13 reverse primers for TCR Jbeta segments was used in the multiplex PCR. TCRdb took this table from immuneACCESS and kept in-frame rearrangements with V and J called. Such tables lack part of the clones; where checked against another copy, unresolved V genes explain under half of the gap, and the rest is unexplained. The sample has about 200,000 clones on record. The ten biggest clones cover roughly 1.2% of the sample. Sequencing used PBMCs. Every receptor here comes from a girl aged 2-10 years in good health and CMV-seropositive.

The rearrangement links TRBV7-6 to TRBJ1-5; 10 positions match TRBD1. Germline CDR1 SGHVS, CDR2 FNYEAQ. The CDR3 is made up of 16 amino acids. V lost 0 bases and J lost 4; bases outside the gene matches: 3. The CDR3: CASSLAPGQGNQPQHF. Here the CDR3 DNA reads TGTGCCAGCAGCTTAGCCCCGGGACAGGGGAATCAGCCCCAGCATTTT.

The chain recombines TRBV6-5 with TRBJ1-2; possible D gene TRBD1, 6 bases. The germline V gene encodes CDR1 MNHEY and CDR2 SVGAGI. This CDR3 contains 14 residues. The V gene lost 7 bases and the J gene lost 3 bases, with 15 bases spanning the gap. CDR3 region: CASNKAGAYYGYTF. The CDR3 DNA sequence: TGTGCCAGCAACAAGGCAGGGGCATACTATGGCTACACCTTC.

This sequence joins TRBV14 and TRBJ2-1; 7 nucleotides line up with TRBD2. V trimming: 1 base; J trimming: 8 bases; junction bases outside the gene matches: 2. Per germline, CDR1 SGHDN and CDR2 FVKESK. The CDR3 runs 13 residues. In nucleotides, the CDR3 is TGTGCCAGCAGCCAAGGACTAGCTGATGAGCAGTTCTTC. Translation gives CASSQGLADEQFF.

The gene calls are TRBV30 and TRBJ2-5; no clear D. With 1 base removed from V and 5 bases from J, the gap between germline ends came to 11 bases. From germline, CDR1 is GTSNPN and CDR2 SVGIG (reference sequence). CDR3 length: 13 residues. DNA for the CDR3: TGTGCCTGGAGTGAACTGTTCGGGGAGACCCAGTACTTC. It yields the protein CAWSELFGETQYF.

CDR3 region: CASRVAGGIYNEQFF. The CDR3 nucleotides read TGCGCCAGCAGGGTAGCGGGAGGGATCTACAATGAGCAGTTCTTC. V and J are TRBV10-2 and TRBJ2-1, with 11 nucleotides matching TRBD2. Germline V gives CDR1 WSHSY, CDR2 SAAADI. This CDR3 is built from 15 residues. V shed 6 bases and J 3 bases; nucleotides not matched to a gene: 4.

On this clone itself: One end of the junction fails to match germline, which may point to a read error. J is TRBJ1-1 and V is TRBV27, with D possibly TRBD1 on 5 matching bases. The CDR3 length is 14 residues. From germline, CDR1 is MNHEY and CDR2 SMNVEV (reference sequence). The CDR3 nucleotides read TGTGCCGGCAGTTTTTCAGGGTCCAACACTGAAGCTTTCTTT. Residues: CAGSFSGSNTEAFF.

The V and J genes are TRBV5-6 and TRBJ2-7; possible D gene TRBD1, 5 bases. Germline V gene lookup returns CDR1 SGHDT and CDR2 YYEEEE. This CDR3 comprises 15 residues. The V gene lost 1 base and the J gene lost 3 bases, with 14 bases spanning the gap. The CDR3 sequence is CASSLRDRHYYEQYF. In DNA form, the CDR3 reads TGTGCCAGCAGCTTGAGAGACAGACACTACTACGAGCAGTACTTC.

V is TRBV4-2 and J is TRBJ2-1, with a tentative D call TRBD2 (7 bases). Trimming took 2 bases from V and 2 from J, leaving 13 bases between them. CDR1 is LGHNA, CDR2 YNFKEQ, per germline. This CDR3 contains 16 residues. The chain's CDR3 is CASSQRGGGPYNEQFF. The CDR3 DNA sequence: TGTGCCAGCAGCCAAAGGGGGGGCGGTCCCTACAATGAGCAGTTCTTC.

The rearrangement uses TRBV4-2 and TRBJ2-5, with a possible D match to TRBD1 (5 bases). From germline, CDR1 is LGHNA and CDR2 YNFKEQ. Trimming took 4 bases from V and 5 from J, leaving 14 bases between them. The CDR3 contains 14 residues. For the CDR3, the DNA is TGTGCCAGCAGCCTAGGGGAAGGATCGGAGACCCAGTACTTC. Its protein is CASSLGEGSETQYF.

The chain combines TRBV5-5 with TRBJ2-1; D is perhaps TRBD1 (6 bases). This CDR3 region has 16 residues. Trimming removed 4 bases from V and 7 bases from J, with 21 bases in between. The germline CDR1 and CDR2 sequences are SGHKS and YYEKEE (reference sequence). The CDR3 is CASSTTRGRPPNEQFF. Here the CDR3 DNA reads TGTGCCAGCAGCACAACCAGGGGACGCCCTCCTAATGAGCAGTTCTTC.